The 19 T cell receptor beta chains reported below all come from one sample, sequenced in a study of blood T cells in healthy people across ages. For the second PCR, which ran for about 6 to 12 cycles, a sample-barcoded 5' primer and a J-beta primer mix were used. Via MiXCR, TCRdb re-called the 5' RACE reads, giving one row per CDR3 protein. This table holds about 1.8 million distinct CDR3 sequences, 49% found once. The sequenced material came from blood. Source of these receptors: a woman aged 40-49 years in good health.

The chain recombines TRBV18 with TRBJ2-7, with 7 bases aligning to TRBD1. The CDR3 consists of 16 residues. The V gene end was trimmed by 4 bases and the J gene end by 2 bases; junction bases not matched to a gene: 11. CDR1 is KGHSH, CDR2 LQKENI, per germline. Here the CDR3 reads CASSRIPGTEAYEQYF. In DNA, the CDR3 is TGTGCCAGCTCACGAATCCCCGGGACAGAGGCCTACGAGCAGTACTTC.

The gene calls are TRBV20-1 and TRBJ2-4; D assignment may be TRBD1 or TRBD2 (5 bases each). CDR3 length: 12 amino acids. Germline assignment: CDR1 DFQATT and CDR2 SNEGSKA (reference sequence). V was shortened by 0 bases and J by 7 bases, with 7 bases between the two germline ends. The CDR3 region has the DNA TGCAGTGCTAGAGATGGGGGTAACATTCAGTACTTC. This translates into CSARDGGNIQYF.

This rearrangement joins TRBV6-2 or TRBV6-3 to TRBJ2-6; 9 bases align to TRBD1. This CDR3 spans 18 amino acids. With V trimmed by 5 bases and J by 2 bases, 10 bases remained unmatched. The germline CDR1 and CDR2 sequences are MNHEY and SVGEGT. The CDR3 region is CASSPPGQGIAGANVLTF. The DNA of the CDR3 is TGTGCCAGCAGTCCCCCGGGACAGGGAATAGCTGGGGCCAACGTCCTGACTTTC.

This clonotype has just a few counts. This chain uses TRBV7-2 with TRBJ2-7; D not resolved. There are 16 residues in the CDR3. The germline V and J ends were trimmed by 0 bases and 0 bases, with 12 bases remaining between them. Germline lookup yields CDR1 SGHTA and CDR2 FQGNSA. The CDR3 region is CASSLALSGPSYEQYF. The CDR3 DNA follows: TGTGCCAGCAGCTTAGCGCTTTCGGGTCCCTCCTACGAGCAGTACTTC.

The chain recombines TRBV6-5 with TRBJ2-7; either TRBD1 or TRBD2 may fit D (6 bases each). From germline, CDR1 is MNHEY and CDR2 SVGAGI. This CDR3 is built from 16 residues. V lost 0 bases, J lost 4 bases, and 16 bases lay in between. As DNA, the CDR3 is TGTGCCAGCAGTTACTCTGTTGCCGGGGGCATGTACGAGCAGTACTTC. Protein product: CASSYSVAGGMYEQYF.

This clonotype was detected only a few times. The chain uses TRBV6-6 and TRBJ2-1; TRBD2 aligns across 9 bases. CDR1 is MNHNY, CDR2 SVGAGI, per germline (reference sequence). V dropped 4 bases and J dropped 8; count of bases not matched to a gene: 12. This CDR3 spans 16 amino acids. This chain's CDR3 is CASSSPGLASLYEQFF. DNA for the CDR3: TGTGCCAGCAGTTCCCCGGGACTAGCATCTCTCTATGAGCAGTTCTTC.

A word on this clonotype: Its ends do not fully match the called genes, so a read error is possible. This chain links TRBV20-1 with TRBJ2-7, with TRBD1 matching 7 bases. This CDR3 has 16 amino acids. Per the germline V gene, CDR1 is DFQATT and CDR2 is SNEGSKA (reference sequence). The DNA for the CDR3 is TGCAGTGCTGGAGATCCTAAACAGGGGACCGCGGACGAGCAGTACTTC. Its protein is CSAGDPKQGTADEQYF.

The CDR3 is CASSSENLVETQYF. In nucleotides, the CDR3 is TGTGCCAGCAGTTCCGAGAACCTCGTAGAGACCCAGTACTTC. The chain uses TRBV6-2 or TRBV6-3 and TRBJ2-5; D is unresolved. Germline CDR1 reads MNHEY; CDR2 reads SVGEGT. Trimming cost V 4 bases and J 4 bases, with 13 bases left between them. CDR3 size: 14 residues.

This clonotype has a single count. This sequence joins TRBV29-1 and TRBJ1-6; no firm D call. Looked up from germline, CDR1 is SQVTM and CDR2 is ANQGSEA. The CDR3 loop spans 14 amino acids. The CDR3 region is CNVRNGAENSPLHF. CDR3 DNA sequence: TGCAACGTCAGGAACGGAGCTGAAAATTCACCCCTCCACTTT.

This clonotype was seen a few times. The V and J genes are TRBV20-1 and TRBJ2-5, with D hard to call. The CDR3 is 14 residues long. The V gene's germline CDR1 is DFQATT and CDR2 SNEGSKA (reference sequence). V shed 0 bases and J shed 2 bases, with 10 bases lying between them. CDR3 coding DNA: TGCAGTGCTAGAGATTTAGCAGCGCAAGAGACCCAGTACTTC. It is translated as CSARDLAAQETQYF.

This clonotype was picked up a small number of times. The genes are TRBV7-2 and TRBJ2-5; 8 bases line up with TRBD1. Germline values: CDR1 SGHTA, CDR2 FQGNSA. The CDR3 loop spans 14 amino acids. Trimming took 6 bases from V and 4 from J; bases not matched to a gene: 7. Written as DNA, the CDR3 is TGTGCCAGCAGTCGAAAACAGGGGGGAGAGACCCAGTACTTC. Its protein product is CASSRKQGGETQYF.

DNA for the CDR3: TGTGCCAGCAGTATCCTAACAGGGATAATAGCCAAAAACATTCAGTACTTC. Encoded protein: CASSILTGIIAKNIQYF. J is TRBJ2-4 and V is TRBV28; TRBD1 is a possible D gene (6 bases). V was trimmed by 5 bases and J by 0 bases, leaving 17 bases between them. Germline assignment: CDR1 MDHEN and CDR2 SYDVKM. This CDR3 region has 17 residues.

This chain joins TRBV7-9 and TRBJ2-6; maybe TRBD2 (6 bases). The CDR3 runs to 14 residues. The V end lost 5 bases, the J end lost 12 bases, and 17 bases lay between the germline ends. Germline V gives CDR1 SEHNR, CDR2 FQNEAQ (reference sequence). The CDR3 sequence: CASSGLRDLTVLTF. The CDR3, as DNA: TGTGCCAGCAGCGGATTACGGGACTTAACCGTCCTGACTTTC.

This clonotype has only a few counts. The rearrangement joins TRBV15 to TRBJ2-6; D remains ambiguous. V was cut by 1 base and J by 0 bases, with 4 bases left in between. In germline, CDR1 is LNHNV, CDR2 YYDKDF (reference sequence). The CDR3 consists of 15 residues. CDR3 protein: CATSRVFSGANVLTF. The CDR3 DNA follows: TGTGCCACCAGCAGAGTATTCTCTGGGGCCAACGTCCTGACTTTC.

This clonotype appeared a few times. The chain joins TRBV4-3 to TRBJ2-1, with 7 nucleotides matching TRBD1. Germline lookup yields CDR1 LGHNA and CDR2 YSLEER. V lost 1 base to trimming and J lost 3 bases; unmatched junction nucleotides: 18. The CDR3 extends over 20 amino acids. CDR3 region: CASSQVPTGWGRGSYNEQFF. As DNA, the CDR3 is TGCGCCAGCAGCCAAGTTCCGACAGGGTGGGGAAGAGGTAGCTACAATGAGCAGTTCTTC.

This clonotype was observed once. The chain joins TRBV10-1 to TRBJ1-5; 7 nucleotides line up with TRBD1. The ends lost 0 bases at V and 2 bases at J; junction bases unmatched: 7. The CDR3 sequence is 17 residues long. Per germline, CDR1 WNHNN and CDR2 SYGVQD (reference sequence). DNA of the CDR3: TGCGCCAGCAGTGAGTCTAGTATCGGACAGGGCAATCAGCCCCAGCATTTT. This codes for CASSESSIGQGNQPQHF.

The sample holds a few counts of this clonotype. The chain uses TRBV4-1 and TRBJ2-3; D gene ambiguous. The V and J ends lost 0 bases and 4 bases respectively, with 14 bases between them. Germline V CDR1 and CDR2: MGHRA, YSYEKL. The CDR3 length is 16 residues. The CDR3 sequence: CASSQDSSVRADTQYF. The DNA of the CDR3 is TGCGCCAGCAGCCAAGATTCGTCCGTGAGAGCAGATACGCAGTATTTT.

This clonotype was picked up a small number of times. One junction end disagrees with the germline gene, perhaps due to a read error. CDR3 amino acids: CATSPTGGTETQYF. The CDR3 coding sequence is TGTGCTACCAGTCCGACAGGGGGGACGGAGACCCAGTACTTC. The rearrangement joins TRBV24-1 to TRBJ2-5; the match to TRBD1 covers 9 bases. The CDR3 consists of 14 residues. Germline CDR1 KGHDR, CDR2 SFDVKD.

This rearrangement joins TRBV4-2 to TRBJ2-5; 7 bases are a match to TRBD2. The CDR3 contains 15 residues. V shed 1 base, J shed 1 base, and the junction held 3 bases outside the gene matches. Germline loops: CDR1 LGHNA, CDR2 YNFKEQ. The CDR3 reads CASSQASGAQETQYF. The CDR3 DNA is TGTGCCAGCAGCCAAGCCAGCGGGGCCCAAGAGACCCAGTACTTC.